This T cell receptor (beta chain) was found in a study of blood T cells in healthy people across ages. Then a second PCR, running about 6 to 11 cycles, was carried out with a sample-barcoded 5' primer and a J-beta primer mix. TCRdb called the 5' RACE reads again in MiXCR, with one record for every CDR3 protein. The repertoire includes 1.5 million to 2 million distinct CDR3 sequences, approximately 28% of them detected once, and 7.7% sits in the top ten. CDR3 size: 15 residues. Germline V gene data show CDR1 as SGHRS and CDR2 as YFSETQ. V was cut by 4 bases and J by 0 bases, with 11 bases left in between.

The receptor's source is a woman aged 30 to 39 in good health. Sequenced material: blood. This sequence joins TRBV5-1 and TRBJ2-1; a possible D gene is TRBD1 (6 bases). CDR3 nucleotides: TGCGCCAGCAGCGAACAGGGTACCTCCTACAATGAGCAGTTCTTC. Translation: CASSEQGTSYNEQFF.